This T cell receptor beta chain is drawn from a study of blood T cell repertoires in COVID-19. At the level of the study: There were acute and convalescent COVID-19 samples, and they came from the United States, Italy and Spain. Sources were T cells, B-cell-depleted T cells, or PBMCs; the material itself was cDNA or gDNA.

With V trimmed by 4 bases and J by 3 bases, 8 bases remained unmatched. CDR1 is MNHEY, CDR2 SMNVEV, per germline (reference sequence). The CDR3 loop spans 15 amino acids. Original handling: Amplified reference gene primers provided the basis for estimating nucleated cell counts. Assay used: immunoSEQ multiplex PCR; TCRdb lists only in-frame clones, some missing. For V, J and clone size, that table is used; D and trimming come from the DNA. The sample has about 310,000 clones, roughly 87% seen once; the top ten hold 1%. Source material: peripheral blood. V and J are TRBV27 and TRBJ2-7; 8 bases fit TRBD1. The receptor's source is a man aged 50 or older with active or convalescent COVID-19. CDR3 residues: CASSSSWTGSYEQYF. The CDR3 region has the DNA TGTGCCAGCAGTTCTTCTTGGACAGGGAGCTACGAGCAGTACTTC.